This is a list of T cell receptor beta chains from one sample in a study of beta chain features in type 1 diabetes. Profiling relied on immunoSEQ multiplex PCR, and the TCRdb table lists in-frame clones only, not all of them. Of 350,000 to 400,000 clones listed, more than 12% are singletons. Sequences were obtained from naive CD4+ T cells from blood. Every receptor here comes from a woman aged 18-29 years in good health. Both conserved end residues are part of each CDR3. A D gene is named only where the DNA matches it firmly. Rows may omit the clone size; those that give it use once, few, many or a size class.

CDR3 DNA	CDR3 protein	J gene	D gene	V gene	clone size
TGTGCCAGCAGCTTATTCGGTAGCGGGAAAGAATCGGAGACCCAGTACTTC	CASSLFGSGKESETQYF	TRBJ2-5	TRBD2	TRBV7-2	.
TGCGCCAGCAGCTCCGACAGCAACACCGGGGAGCTGTTTTTT	CASSSDSNTGELFF	TRBJ2-2	.	TRBV5-1	.
TGTGCCAGCAGTGAAGCCAATAATGAGCAGTTCTTC	CASSEANNEQFF	TRBJ2-1	.	TRBV2	.
TGTGCCAGCAGCGCCTCAGGGGCTTTC	CASSASGAF	TRBJ1-2	.	TRBV9	.
TGTGCCAGCAGTCCACAGACAGGGGTCTATGGCTACACCTTC	CASSPQTGVYGYTF	TRBJ1-2	TRBD1	TRBV2	.
TGTGCCAGTAGTTGGCGACTAGCGGGACCTCTCGACTACAATGAGCAGTTCTTC	CASSWRLAGPLDYNEQFF	TRBJ2-1	TRBD2	TRBV19	few
TGTGCCAGCAGTCCTTCTAGAGGGATACAAGAGACCCAGTACTTC	CASSPSRGIQETQYF	TRBJ2-5	.	TRBV2	few
TGTGCCAGCAGTCCGCCGGGACTAGCGGGAGTAAGGGAGCAGTTCTTC	CASSPPGLAGVREQFF	TRBJ2-1	TRBD2	TRBV27	.
TGTGCCTGGAGTGTACTAAGACGAATCTCGGGTGGTGAAAAACTGTTTTTT	CAWSVLRRISGGEKLFF	TRBJ1-4	.	TRBV30	few
TGTGCCAGCAGCCTTCGCGGGGTTCGGGAGACCCAGTACTTC	CASSLRGVRETQYF	TRBJ2-5	.	TRBV11-3	few
TGTGCCAGCAGTGCCGTAGGGGGAGCTCCCCAAGAGACCCAGTACTTC	CASSAVGGAPQETQYF	TRBJ2-5	.	TRBV25-1	.
TGCAGCGTTGTGTACCAGGGAATATTCAACACTGAAGCTTTCTTT	CSVVYQGIFNTEAFF	TRBJ1-1	.	TRBV29-1	few
TGTGCCAGCAGTTTGGACAGGGTGAACACTGAAGCTTTCTTT	CASSLDRVNTEAFF	TRBJ1-1	TRBD1	TRBV28	few
TGTGCCAGCAGTGGGGGACTGGGGAGCACAGATACGCAGTATTTT	CASSGGLGSTDTQYF	TRBJ2-3	.	TRBV25-1	.
TGCAGCGTAGGGAAGAGACTAGCGGGGAATGAGCAGTTCTTC	CSVGKRLAGNEQFF	TRBJ2-1	TRBD2	TRBV29-1	.
TGTGCCAGCAGGCCCTCAGACAGACTCTATGGCTACACCTTC	CASRPSDRLYGYTF	TRBJ1-2	.	TRBV25-1	few
TGCGCCAGCAGCTTGGTGCTAGCCAGCAATGAGCAGTTCTTC	CASSLVLASNEQFF	TRBJ2-1	.	TRBV5-1	few
TGCGCCAGCAATCCAGCGGGAGAGGTTCAAGAGACCCAGTACTTC	CASNPAGEVQETQYF	TRBJ2-5	TRBD2	TRBV5-1	.
TGTGCCAGCAGTCTCCCGGACGGGACCTACGAGCAGTACTTC	CASSLPDGTYEQYF	TRBJ2-7	.	TRBV25-1	.
TGTGCCAGTAGCCCCCTATGGGGCGGTAATCAGCCCCAGCATTTT	CASSPLWGGNQPQHF	TRBJ1-5	.	TRBV19	.
TGTGCCAGCAGTTTAGACAGGGGGAAGCCCCAGCATTTT	CASSLDRGKPQHF	TRBJ1-5	TRBD1	TRBV27	.
TGTGCCAGCAGCGTAGCGGGTCGCTCTGGAAACACCATATATTTT	CASSVAGRSGNTIYF	TRBJ1-3	.	TRBV9	few
TGTGCCAGCAGCATAGGACAGGGGGCGCGGGTCACTGAAGCTTTCTTT	CASSIGQGARVTEAFF	TRBJ1-1	TRBD1	TRBV7-2	.
TGTGCCAGCAGCATCGTAGCGGGGTCGAGGAATGAGCAGTTCTTC	CASSIVAGSRNEQFF	TRBJ2-1	TRBD2	TRBV7-9	.
TGCGCCAGCAGCTTGGACTCGGGAGGATCCTACAATGAGCAGTTCTTC	CASSLDSGGSYNEQFF	TRBJ2-1	TRBD2	TRBV5-1	few
TGTGCCAGCACCTTGGGCAGGGATGTAGAGACCCAGTACTTC	CASTLGRDVETQYF	TRBJ2-5	.	TRBV7-9	.